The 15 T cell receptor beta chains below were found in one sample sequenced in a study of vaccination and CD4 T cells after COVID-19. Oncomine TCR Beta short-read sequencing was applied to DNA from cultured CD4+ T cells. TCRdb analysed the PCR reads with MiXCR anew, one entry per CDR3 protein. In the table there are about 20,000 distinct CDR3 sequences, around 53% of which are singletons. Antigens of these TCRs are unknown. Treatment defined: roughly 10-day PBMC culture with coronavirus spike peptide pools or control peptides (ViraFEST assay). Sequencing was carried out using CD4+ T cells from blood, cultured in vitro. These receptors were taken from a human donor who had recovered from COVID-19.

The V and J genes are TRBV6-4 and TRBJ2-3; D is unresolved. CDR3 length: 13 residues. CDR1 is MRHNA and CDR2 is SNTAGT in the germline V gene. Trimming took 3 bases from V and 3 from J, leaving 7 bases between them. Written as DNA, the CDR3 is TGTGCCAGCAGTGAGCGGTTTACAGATACGCAGTATTTT. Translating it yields CASSERFTDTQYF.

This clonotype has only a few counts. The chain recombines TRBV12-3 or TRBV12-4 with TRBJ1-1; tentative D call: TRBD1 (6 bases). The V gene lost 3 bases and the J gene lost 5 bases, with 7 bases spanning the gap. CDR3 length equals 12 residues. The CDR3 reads CASSLGATEAFF. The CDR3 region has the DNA TGTGCCAGCAGTTTGGGGGCTACTGAAGCTTTCTTT.

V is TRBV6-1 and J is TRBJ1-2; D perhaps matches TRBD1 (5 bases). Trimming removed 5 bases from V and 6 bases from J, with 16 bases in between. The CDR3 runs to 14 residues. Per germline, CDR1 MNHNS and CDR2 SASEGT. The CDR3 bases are TGTGCCAGCAGTCCCTCCGGGGCCGGGAATGGCTACACCTTC. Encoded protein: CASSPSGAGNGYTF.

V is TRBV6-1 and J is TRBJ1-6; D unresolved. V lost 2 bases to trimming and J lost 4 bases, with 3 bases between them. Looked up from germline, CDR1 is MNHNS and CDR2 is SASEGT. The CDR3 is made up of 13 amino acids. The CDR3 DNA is TGTGCCAGCAGTGAAAATTATAATTCACCCCTCCACTTT. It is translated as CASSENYNSPLHF.

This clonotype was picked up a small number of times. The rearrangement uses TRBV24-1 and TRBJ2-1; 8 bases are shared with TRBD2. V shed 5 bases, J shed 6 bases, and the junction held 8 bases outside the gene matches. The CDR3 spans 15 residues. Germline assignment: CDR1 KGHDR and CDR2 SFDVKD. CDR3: CATSGPAGALNEQFF. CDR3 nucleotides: TGTGCCACCAGTGGGCCAGCGGGAGCTCTCAATGAGCAGTTCTTC.

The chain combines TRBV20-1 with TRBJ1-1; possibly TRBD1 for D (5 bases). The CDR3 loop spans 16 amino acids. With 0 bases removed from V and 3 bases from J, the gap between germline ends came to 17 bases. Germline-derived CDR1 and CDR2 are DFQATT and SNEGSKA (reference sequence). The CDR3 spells CSARDLAPGGDTEAFF. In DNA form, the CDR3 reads TGCAGTGCTAGAGATTTAGCCCCCGGGGGGGACACTGAAGCTTTCTTT.

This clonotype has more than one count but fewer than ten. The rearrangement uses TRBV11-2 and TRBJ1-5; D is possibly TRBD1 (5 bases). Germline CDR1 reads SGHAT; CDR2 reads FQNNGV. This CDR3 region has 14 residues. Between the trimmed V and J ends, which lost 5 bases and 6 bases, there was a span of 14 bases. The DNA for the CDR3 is TGTGCCAGCAGCAACCGGGACGGTGGTCAGCCCCAGCATTTT. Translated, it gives CASSNRDGGQPQHF.

The CDR3 sequence is CASSWTAGGAGTTEAFF. CDR3 DNA: TGTGCCAGCAGCTGGACCGCCGGGGGAGCTGGAACGACTGAAGCTTTCTTT. The chain uses TRBV11-2 and TRBJ1-1; D might be TRBD1 (5 bases). The V and J ends lost 4 bases and 5 bases respectively, with 23 bases between them. The CDR3 has 17 amino acids. Germline-derived CDR1 and CDR2 are SGHAT and FQNNGV.

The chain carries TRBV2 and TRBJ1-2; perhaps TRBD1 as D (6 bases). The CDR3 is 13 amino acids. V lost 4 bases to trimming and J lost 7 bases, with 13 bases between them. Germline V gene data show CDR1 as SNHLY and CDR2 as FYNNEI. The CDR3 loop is CASSVGGEGGYTF. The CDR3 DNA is TGTGCCAGCAGTGTAGGGGGTGAGGGTGGCTACACCTTC.

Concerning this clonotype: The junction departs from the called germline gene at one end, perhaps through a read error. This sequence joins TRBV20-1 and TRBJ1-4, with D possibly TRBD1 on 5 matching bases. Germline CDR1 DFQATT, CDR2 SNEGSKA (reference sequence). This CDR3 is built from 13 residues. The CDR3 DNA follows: TGCAGTGCTAGAGGACAGCCTAATGAAAAACTGTTCTTT. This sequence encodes CSARGQPNEKLFF.

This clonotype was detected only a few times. The CDR3 DNA reads as TGCAGTGCTAGTGGAATCACAGGGGGCGGACAGCCCCAGCATTTT. It codes for CSASGITGGGQPQHF. V gene TRBV20-1 combines with J gene TRBJ1-5; TRBD1 agrees at 9 bases. The germline V gene encodes CDR1 DFQATT and CDR2 SNEGSKA (reference sequence). Trimming at V came to 3 bases and at J to 7 bases, leaving 10 bases not matched to a gene. The CDR3 is 15 residues long.

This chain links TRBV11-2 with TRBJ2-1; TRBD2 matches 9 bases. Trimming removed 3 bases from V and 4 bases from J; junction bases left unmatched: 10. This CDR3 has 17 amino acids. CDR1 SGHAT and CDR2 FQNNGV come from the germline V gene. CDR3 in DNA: TGTGCCAGCAGCTTGGGTCGGCTAGCGGGACAGTACAATGAGCAGTTCTTC. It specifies CASSLGRLAGQYNEQFF.

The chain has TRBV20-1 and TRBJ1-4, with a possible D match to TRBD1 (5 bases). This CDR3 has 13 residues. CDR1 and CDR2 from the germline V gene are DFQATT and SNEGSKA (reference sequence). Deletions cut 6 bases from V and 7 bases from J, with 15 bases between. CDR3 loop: CSARAGAGEKLFF. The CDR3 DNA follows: TGCAGTGCAAGGGCTGGGGCTGGTGAAAAACTGTTTTTT.

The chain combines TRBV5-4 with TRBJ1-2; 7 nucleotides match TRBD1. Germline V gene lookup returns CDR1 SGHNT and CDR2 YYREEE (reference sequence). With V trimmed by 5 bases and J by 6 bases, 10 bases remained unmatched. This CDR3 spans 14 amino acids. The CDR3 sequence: CASRRTGPRDGYTF. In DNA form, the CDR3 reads TGTGCCAGCAGACGGACAGGACCCAGGGATGGCTACACCTTC.

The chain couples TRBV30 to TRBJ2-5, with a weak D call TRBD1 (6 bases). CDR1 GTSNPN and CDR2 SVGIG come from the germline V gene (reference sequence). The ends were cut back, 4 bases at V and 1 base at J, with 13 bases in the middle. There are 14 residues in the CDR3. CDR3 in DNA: TGTGCCTGGAACCAAGACAGGACCCAAGAGACCCAGTACTTC. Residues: CAWNQDRTQETQYF. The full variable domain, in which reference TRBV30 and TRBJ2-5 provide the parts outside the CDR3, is SQTIHQWPATLVQPVGSPLSLECTVEGTSNPNLYWYRQAAGRGLQLLFYSVGIGQISSEVPQNLSASRPQDRQFILSSKKLLLSDSGFYLCAWNQDRTQETQYFGPGTRLLVL.